This T cell receptor beta chain is from a study of T cells in narcolepsy. Assay: immunoSEQ multiplex PCR; the TCRdb copy retains only in-frame clones and omits some. Altogether more than 25,000 clones are present, roughly 78% being singletons, with the ten largest covering 6.6%. CDR1 and CDR2 (germline): SGDLS, YYNGEE. The CDR3 has 15 residues. Sample: memory (CD45RA-) CD4+ T cells from blood. The clonotype comes from a human donor in good health. The chain recombines TRBV9 with TRBJ2-5, with a possible D match to TRBD2 (6 bases). The end of the DNA fits TRBJ2-7 better, so the J call may be wrong. CDR3 region: CASSVAGESSYEQYF. The CDR3 DNA reads as TGTGCCAGCAGCGTAGCGGGGGAAAGCTCCTACGAGCAGTACTTC.